One sample yielded the 2 T cell receptor beta chains listed below, sequenced in a study of blood T cell repertoires in COVID-19 (dated by TCRdb to the early 2020s). Libraries were constructed by the immunoSEQ multiplex PCR assay. This immuneACCESS table, as held by TCRdb, lists in-frame sequences with V and J called but not all clones. Of the missing ones, under half trace to an unresolved V gene in checked studies; the others have no known cause. This sample is represented by about 98,000 clones; 84% of them were singletons. About 10% of the sample rests with the top ten. The source material was peripheral blood. The receptors stem from a man aged 35 to 55 with active or convalescent COVID-19.

This chain uses TRBV30 with TRBJ1-5; no firm D call. Per germline, CDR1 GTSNPN and CDR2 SVGIG (reference sequence). The CDR3 runs 13 residues. Between the trimmed V and J ends, which lost 0 bases and 6 bases, there was a span of 9 bases. The DNA for the CDR3 is TGTGCCTGGAGTGTGAGGGAAAGTCAGCCCCAGCATTTT. Its protein product is CAWSVRESQPQHF.

The chain employs TRBV6-5 and TRBJ1-4; D is ambiguous. The germline V and J ends were trimmed by 0 bases and 7 bases, with 6 bases remaining between them. The CDR3 spans 13 residues. Germline V CDR1 and CDR2: MNHEY, SVGAGI. The CDR3, as DNA: TGTGCCAGCAGTTACTCCCACGGTGAAAAACTGTTTTTT. This gives the protein CASSYSHGEKLFF.